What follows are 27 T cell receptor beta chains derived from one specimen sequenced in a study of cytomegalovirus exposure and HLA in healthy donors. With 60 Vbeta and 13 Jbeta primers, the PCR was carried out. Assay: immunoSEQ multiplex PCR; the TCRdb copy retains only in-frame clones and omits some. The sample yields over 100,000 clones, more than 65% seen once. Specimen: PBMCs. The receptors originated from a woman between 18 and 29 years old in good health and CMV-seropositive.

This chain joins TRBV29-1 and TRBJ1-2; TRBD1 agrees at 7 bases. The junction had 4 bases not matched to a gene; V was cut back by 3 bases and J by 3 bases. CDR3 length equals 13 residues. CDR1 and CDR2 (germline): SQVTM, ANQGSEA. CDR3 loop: CSVEGQPDYGYTF. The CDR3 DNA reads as TGCAGCGTTGAGGGACAGCCAGACTATGGCTACACCTTC.

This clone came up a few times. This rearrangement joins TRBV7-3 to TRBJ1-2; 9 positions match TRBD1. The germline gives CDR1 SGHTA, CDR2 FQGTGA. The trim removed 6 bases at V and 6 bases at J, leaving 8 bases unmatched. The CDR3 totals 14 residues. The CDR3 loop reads CASRLDRGRDGYTF. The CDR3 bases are TGTGCCAGCAGACTGGACAGGGGACGGGATGGCTACACCTTC.

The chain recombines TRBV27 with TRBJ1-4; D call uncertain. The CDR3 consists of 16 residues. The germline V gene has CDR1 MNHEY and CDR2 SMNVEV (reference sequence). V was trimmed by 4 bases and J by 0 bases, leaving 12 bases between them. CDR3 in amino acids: CASSSHGGATNEKLFF. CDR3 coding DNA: TGTGCCAGCAGTTCCCACGGTGGTGCAACTAATGAAAAACTGTTTTTT.

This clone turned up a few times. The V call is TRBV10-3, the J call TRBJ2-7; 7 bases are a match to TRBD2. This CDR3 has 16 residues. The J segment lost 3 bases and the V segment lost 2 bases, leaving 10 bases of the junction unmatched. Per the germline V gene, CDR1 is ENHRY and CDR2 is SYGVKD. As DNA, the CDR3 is TGTGCCATCAGTGAGGGGGGAGGGCTAGGGTACTACGAGCAGTACTTC. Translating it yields CAISEGGGLGYYEQYF.

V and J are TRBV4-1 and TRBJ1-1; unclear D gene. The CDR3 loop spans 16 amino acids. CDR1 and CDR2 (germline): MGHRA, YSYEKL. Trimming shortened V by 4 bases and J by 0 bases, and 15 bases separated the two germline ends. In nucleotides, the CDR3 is TGCGCCAGCAGCCTCCAGAGGGATAACATGAACACTGAAGCTTTCTTT. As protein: CASSLQRDNMNTEAFF.

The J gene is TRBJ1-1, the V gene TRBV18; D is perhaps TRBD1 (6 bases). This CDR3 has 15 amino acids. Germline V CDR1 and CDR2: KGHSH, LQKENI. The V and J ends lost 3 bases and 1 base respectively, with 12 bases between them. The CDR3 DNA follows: TGTGCCAGCTCACCCCCTGGGACATCGAACACTGAAGCTTTCTTT. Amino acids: CASSPPGTSNTEAFF.

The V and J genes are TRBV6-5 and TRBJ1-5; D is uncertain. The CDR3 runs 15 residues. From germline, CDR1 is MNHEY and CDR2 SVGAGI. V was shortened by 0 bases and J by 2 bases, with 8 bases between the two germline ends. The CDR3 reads CASSYSIVGNQPQHF. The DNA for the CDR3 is TGTGCCAGCAGTTACTCGATAGTGGGCAATCAGCCCCAGCATTTT.

DNA of the CDR3: TGTGCCAGCAATCTTGACAGGCTACTTACAGATACGCAGTATTTT. Protein sequence: CASNLDRLLTDTQYF. The genes are TRBV7-9 and TRBJ2-3, with D possibly TRBD1 on 6 matching bases. The CDR3 is 15 amino acids. Trimming removed 7 bases from V and 3 bases from J, with 17 bases in between. Germline loops: CDR1 SEHNR, CDR2 FQNEAQ (reference sequence). The entire variable domain, with the rest obtained from reference TRBV7-9 and TRBJ2-3, is as follows: DTGVSQNPRHKITKRGQNVTFRCDPISEHNRLYWYRQTLGQGPEFLTYFQNEAQLEKSRLLSDRFSAERPKGSFSTLEIQRTEQGDSAMYLCASNLDRLLTDTQYFGPGTRLTVL.

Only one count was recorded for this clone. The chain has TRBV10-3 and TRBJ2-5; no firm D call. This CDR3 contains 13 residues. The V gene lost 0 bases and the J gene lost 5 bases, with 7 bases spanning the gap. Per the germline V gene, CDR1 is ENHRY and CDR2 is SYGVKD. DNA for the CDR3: TGTGCCATCAGTGAGTCGACTCGCGAGACCCAGTACTTC. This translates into CAISESTRETQYF.

The CDR3 nucleotides are TGTGCCAGCAGTTCTACTGCCGGGATGAACACTGAAGCTTTCTTT. This sequence encodes CASSSTAGMNTEAFF. The chain links TRBV6-5 to TRBJ1-1; D ambiguous. Germline values: CDR1 MNHEY, CDR2 SVGAGI. Trimming removed 4 bases from V and 0 bases from J, with 12 bases in between. This CDR3 region has 15 residues.

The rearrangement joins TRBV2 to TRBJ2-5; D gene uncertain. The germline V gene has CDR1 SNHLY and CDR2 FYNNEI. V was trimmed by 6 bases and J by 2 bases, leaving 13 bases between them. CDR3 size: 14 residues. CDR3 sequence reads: CASSLNVQQETQYF. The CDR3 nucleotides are TGTGCCAGCAGCCTGAACGTCCAGCAAGAGACCCAGTACTTC.

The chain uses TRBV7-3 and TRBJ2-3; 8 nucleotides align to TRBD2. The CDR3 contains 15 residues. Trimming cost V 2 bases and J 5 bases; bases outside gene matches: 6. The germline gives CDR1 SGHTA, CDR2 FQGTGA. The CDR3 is CASSLSRGGVDTQYF. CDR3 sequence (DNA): TGTGCCAGCAGCTTATCTCGGGGGGGCGTAGATACGCAGTATTTT.

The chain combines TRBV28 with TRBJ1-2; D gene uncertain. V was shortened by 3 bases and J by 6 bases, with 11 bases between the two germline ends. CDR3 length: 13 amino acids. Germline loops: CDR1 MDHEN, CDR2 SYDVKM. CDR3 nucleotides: TGTGCCAGCAGTTTTGACGGGGAGGATGGCTACACCTTC. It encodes CASSFDGEDGYTF.

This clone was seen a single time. The CDR3, as DNA: TGCGCCAGCAGCTTGGACCCGGGGTCCGATGCTTTCTTT. It yields the protein CASSLDPGSDAFF. The V call is TRBV5-1, the J call TRBJ1-1; D call uncertain. The length of the CDR3 is 13 residues. CDR1 SGHRS and CDR2 YFSETQ come from the germline V gene. Trimming removed 0 bases from V and 11 bases from J, with 14 bases in between.

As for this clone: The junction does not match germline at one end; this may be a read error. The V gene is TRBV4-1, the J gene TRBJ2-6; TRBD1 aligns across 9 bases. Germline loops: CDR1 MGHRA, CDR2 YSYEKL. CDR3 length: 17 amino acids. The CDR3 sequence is CASGQGQGQWGANVLTF. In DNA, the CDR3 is TGCGCCAGCGGCCAGGGACAGGGCCAATGGGGGGCCAACGTCCTGACTTTC.

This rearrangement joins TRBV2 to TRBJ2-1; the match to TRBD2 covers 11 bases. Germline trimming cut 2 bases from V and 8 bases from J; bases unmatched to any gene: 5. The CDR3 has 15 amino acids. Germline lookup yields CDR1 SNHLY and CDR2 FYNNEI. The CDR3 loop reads CASSEILAGGHEQFF. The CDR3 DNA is TGTGCCAGCAGTGAAATCCTAGCGGGGGGTCATGAGCAGTTCTTC.

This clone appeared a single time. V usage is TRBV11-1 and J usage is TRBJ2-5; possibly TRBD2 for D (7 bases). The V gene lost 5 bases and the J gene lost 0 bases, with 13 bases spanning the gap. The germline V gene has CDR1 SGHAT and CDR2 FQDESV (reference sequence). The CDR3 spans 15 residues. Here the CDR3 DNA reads TGTGCCAGCAGCCGCGGGGGCTACCACCAAGAGACCCAGTACTTC. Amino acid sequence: CASSRGGYHQETQYF.

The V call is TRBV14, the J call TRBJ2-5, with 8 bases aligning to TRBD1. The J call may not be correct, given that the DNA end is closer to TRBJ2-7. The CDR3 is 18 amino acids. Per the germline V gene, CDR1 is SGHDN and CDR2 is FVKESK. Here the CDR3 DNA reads TGTGCCAGCAGCCCAGAGTGGGGCAGGGGGCAATCTACGTACGAGCAGTACTTC. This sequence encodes CASSPEWGRGQSTYEQYF.

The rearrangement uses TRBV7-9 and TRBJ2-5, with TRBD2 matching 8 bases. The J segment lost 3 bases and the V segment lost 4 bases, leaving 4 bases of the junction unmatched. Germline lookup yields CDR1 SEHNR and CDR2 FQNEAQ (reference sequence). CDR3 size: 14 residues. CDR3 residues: CASSSLLAEETQYF. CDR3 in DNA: TGTGCCAGCAGCTCCCTACTAGCGGAAGAGACCCAGTACTTC.

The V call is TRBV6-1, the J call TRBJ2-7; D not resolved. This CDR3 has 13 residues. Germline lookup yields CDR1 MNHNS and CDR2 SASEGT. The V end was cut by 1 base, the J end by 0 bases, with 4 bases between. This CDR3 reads CASSEGASYEQYF. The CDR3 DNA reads TGTGCCAGCAGTGAAGGGGCCTCCTACGAGCAGTACTTC.

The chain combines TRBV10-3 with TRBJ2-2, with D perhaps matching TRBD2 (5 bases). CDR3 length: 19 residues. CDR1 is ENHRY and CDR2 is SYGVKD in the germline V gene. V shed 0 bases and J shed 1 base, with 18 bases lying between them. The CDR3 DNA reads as TGTGCCATCAGTGAGTCGGAACATAAGGGAGTTGGGAACACCGGGGAGCTGTTTTTT. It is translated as CAISESEHKGVGNTGELFF.

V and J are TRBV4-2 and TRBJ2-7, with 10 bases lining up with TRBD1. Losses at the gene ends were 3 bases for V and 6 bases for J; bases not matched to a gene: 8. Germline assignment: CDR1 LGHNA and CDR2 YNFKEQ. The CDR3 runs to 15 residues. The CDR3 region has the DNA TGTGCCAGCAGCCATGAGGGGACAGGGGAAGGCGAGCAGTACTTC. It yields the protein CASSHEGTGEGEQYF.

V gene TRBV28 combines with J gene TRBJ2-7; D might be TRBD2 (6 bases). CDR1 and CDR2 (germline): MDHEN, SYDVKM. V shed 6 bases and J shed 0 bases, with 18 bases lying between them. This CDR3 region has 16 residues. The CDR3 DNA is TGTGCCAGCAGCACGGGGGTAGATGACAGCTCCTACGAGCAGTACTTC. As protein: CASSTGVDDSSYEQYF.

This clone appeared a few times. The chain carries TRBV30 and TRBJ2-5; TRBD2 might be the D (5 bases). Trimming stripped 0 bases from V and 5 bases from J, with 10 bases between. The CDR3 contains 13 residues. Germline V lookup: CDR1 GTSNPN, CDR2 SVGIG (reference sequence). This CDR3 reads CAWSVRRTETQYF. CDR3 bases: TGTGCCTGGAGTGTAAGGAGGACGGAGACCCAGTACTTC.

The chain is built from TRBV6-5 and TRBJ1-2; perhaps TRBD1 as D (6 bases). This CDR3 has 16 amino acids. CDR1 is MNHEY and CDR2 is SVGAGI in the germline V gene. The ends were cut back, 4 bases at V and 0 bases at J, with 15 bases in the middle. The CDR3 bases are TGTGCCAGCAGTTCCCCTAGGCAGGGGACTAACTATGGCTACACCTTC. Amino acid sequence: CASSSPRQGTNYGYTF.

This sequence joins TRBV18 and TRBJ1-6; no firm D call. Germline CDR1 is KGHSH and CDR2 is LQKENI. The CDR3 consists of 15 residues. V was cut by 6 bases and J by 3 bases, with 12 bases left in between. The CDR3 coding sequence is TGTGCCAGCTCCTCCTCGGGGAACTATAATTCACCCCTCCACTTT. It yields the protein CASSSSGNYNSPLHF.

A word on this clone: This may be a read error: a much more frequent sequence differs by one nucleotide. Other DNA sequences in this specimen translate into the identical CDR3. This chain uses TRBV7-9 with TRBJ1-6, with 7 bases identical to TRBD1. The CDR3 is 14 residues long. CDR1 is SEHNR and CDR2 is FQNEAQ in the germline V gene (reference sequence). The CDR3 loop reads CASSLAGGGSPLHF. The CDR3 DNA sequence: TGTGCCAGCAGCCTAGCAGGAGGGGGCTCACCCCTCCACTTT.